A single sample gave rise to the 6 T cell receptor beta chains below, sequenced in a study of cytomegalovirus exposure and HLA in healthy donors. Method: immunoSEQ multiplex PCR; TCRdb's copy keeps in-frame clones and lacks some. This sample carries approximately 120,000 clones, 95% to 96% of them seen once, and the ten largest clones take approximately 1.5%. The sequencing sample was made of PBMCs. These receptors all come from a man in his late teens or twenties in good health and CMV-seronegative.

The chain is built from TRBV11-1 and TRBJ2-7, with TRBD2 matching 9 bases. The V segment lost 1 base and the J segment 2 bases; nucleotides outside the gene matches: 6. This CDR3 has 16 amino acids. Germline-derived CDR1 and CDR2 are SGHAT and FQDESV (reference sequence). CDR3 loop: CASSLVAGEFTYEQYF. In DNA, the CDR3 is TGTGCCAGCAGCTTAGTAGCGGGGGAATTTACCTACGAGCAGTACTTC.

V is TRBV10-3 and J is TRBJ1-5; D is perhaps TRBD1 (6 bases). V lost 5 bases and J 0 bases, leaving 11 bases between the germline ends. Germline CDR1 is ENHRY and CDR2 is SYGVKD. This CDR3 region has 15 residues. The chain's CDR3 is CAISPGQLSNQPQHF. The CDR3 DNA is TGTGCCATCAGTCCTGGACAGCTTAGCAATCAGCCCCAGCATTTT.

The V call is TRBV9, the J call TRBJ2-5, with D possibly matching TRBD1 (5 bases). V was trimmed by 4 bases and J by 3 bases, leaving 10 bases between them. CDR1 and CDR2 from the germline V gene are SGDLS and YYNGEE. The length of the CDR3 is 13 residues. The CDR3 coding sequence is TGTGCCAGCAGCCCCGACAGTAAAGAGACCCAGTACTTC. Its translation is CASSPDSKETQYF.

The rearrangement uses TRBV5-6 and TRBJ2-7; TRBD1 might be the D (6 bases). From germline, CDR1 is SGHDT and CDR2 YYEEEE. The CDR3 covers 16 residues. The ends were cut back, 3 bases at V and 6 bases at J, with 22 bases in the middle. CDR3 bases: TGTGCCAGCAGCTCAAAGACTCGGTACAGGGTACGCGAGCAGTACTTC. Translation gives CASSSKTRYRVREQYF.

The chain links TRBV30 to TRBJ2-7; D perhaps matches TRBD2 (6 bases). This CDR3 comprises 14 residues. CDR1 and CDR2 from the germline V gene are GTSNPN and SVGIG (reference sequence). The V end lost 4 bases, the J end lost 1 base, and 14 bases lay between the germline ends. The CDR3 is CAWTPGALSYEQYF. In nucleotides, the CDR3 is TGTGCCTGGACCCCGGGAGCCTTGTCCTACGAGCAGTACTTC.

The chain carries TRBV7-3 and TRBJ2-2; 8 bases are shared with TRBD2. CDR3 size: 15 residues. CDR1 and CDR2 (germline): SGHTA, FQGTGA. The trim removed 4 bases at V and 6 bases at J, leaving 7 bases unmatched. CDR3 loop: CASSSPGLEAGELFF. The DNA of the CDR3 is TGTGCCAGCAGCTCCCCGGGACTAGAAGCCGGGGAGCTGTTTTTT.